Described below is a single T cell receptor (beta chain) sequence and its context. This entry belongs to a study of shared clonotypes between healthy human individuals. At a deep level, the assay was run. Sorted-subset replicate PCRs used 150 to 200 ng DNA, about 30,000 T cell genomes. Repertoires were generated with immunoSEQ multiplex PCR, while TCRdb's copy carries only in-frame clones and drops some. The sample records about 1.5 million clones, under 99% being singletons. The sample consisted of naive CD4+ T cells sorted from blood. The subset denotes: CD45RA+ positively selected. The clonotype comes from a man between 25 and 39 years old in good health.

The CDR3 loop reads CASSDPGGGRHEQFF. For the CDR3, the DNA is TGTGCCAGCAGCGATCCCGGGGGAGGAAGGCATGAGCAGTTCTTC. The chain links TRBV9 to TRBJ2-1, with D possibly matching TRBD2 (6 bases). Trimming shortened V by 3 bases and J by 8 bases, and 18 bases separated the two germline ends. Germline CDR1 and CDR2: SGDLS and YYNGEE. The CDR3 length is 15 residues.